The clone carrying this T cell receptor (beta chain) has ten or more counts. Its antigen is as yet unknown. These data originate in a study of T cells in Graves' hyperthyroidism and ophthalmopathy. The study's findings and limits: The authors' 13 V-J model separated ophthalmopathy from stable hyperthyroidism.

Hyperthyroidism, newly diagnosed and lasting under 2 months, affected patients aged 18 to 65. This CDR3 region has 18 residues. Losses at the gene ends were 4 bases for V and 4 bases for J; bases not matched to a gene: 8. Germline CDR1 is KGHDR and CDR2 is SFDVKD. The investigators amplified TCR beta CDR3 regions from RNA transcripts. The HTBI set primed first-round TCR CDR3 RT-PCR. TCRdb reanalysed the multiplex PCR reads using MiXCR and keeps one entry per CDR3 protein. The repertoire holds some 380,000 distinct CDR3 sequences, with roughly 14% as singletons. The receptor was derived from a man aged 25 to 40 with Graves' hyperthyroidism that later progressed to Graves' ophthalmopathy. Material: blood. The chain carries TRBV24-1 and TRBJ2-6; 11 bases map to TRBD1. DNA of the CDR3: TGTGCCACCAGTGACCGGACAGGGGGCGCGAGGGGGGCCAACGTCCTGACTTTC. Translating gives CATSDRTGGARGANVLTF.